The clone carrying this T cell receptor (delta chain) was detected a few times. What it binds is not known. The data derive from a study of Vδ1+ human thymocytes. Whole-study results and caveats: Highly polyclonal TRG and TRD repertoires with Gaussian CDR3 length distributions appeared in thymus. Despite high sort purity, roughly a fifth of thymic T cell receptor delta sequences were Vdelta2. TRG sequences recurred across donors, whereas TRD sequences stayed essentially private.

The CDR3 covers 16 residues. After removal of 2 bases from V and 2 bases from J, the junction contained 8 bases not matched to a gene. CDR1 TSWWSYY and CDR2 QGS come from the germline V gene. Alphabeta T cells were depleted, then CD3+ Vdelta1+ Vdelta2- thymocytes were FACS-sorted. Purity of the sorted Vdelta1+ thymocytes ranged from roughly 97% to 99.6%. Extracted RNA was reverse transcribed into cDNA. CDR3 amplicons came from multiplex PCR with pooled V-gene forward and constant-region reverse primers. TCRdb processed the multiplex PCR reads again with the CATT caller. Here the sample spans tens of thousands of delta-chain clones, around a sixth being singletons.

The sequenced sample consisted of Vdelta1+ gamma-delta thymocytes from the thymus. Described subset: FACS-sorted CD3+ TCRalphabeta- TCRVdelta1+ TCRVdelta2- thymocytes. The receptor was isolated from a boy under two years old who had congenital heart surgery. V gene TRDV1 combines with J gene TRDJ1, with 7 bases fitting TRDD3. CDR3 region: CALGERGIAPTDKLIF. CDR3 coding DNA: TGTGCTCTTGGGGAAAGGGGGATCGCGCCGACCGATAAACTCATCTTT.